This passage covers 9 T cell receptor beta chains from one sample sequenced in a study of T cell clones after liver transplantation. Some clones are missing from TCRdb's copy, which holds only in-frame ones; the method was immunoSEQ multiplex PCR. The data contain around 110,000 clones, 90% of them seen just once; the ten biggest clones take up 0.65% to 0.95%. This specimen was CD4+ T cells from blood, taken 12 months after liver transplant. The receptors come from a human patient who received a liver transplant. Some T cells here may be from the graft donor.

The CDR3 nucleotides are TGTGCCAGCAGTTTGGGGGCTAGGACGGAAAAATTTTCGACTAATGAAAAACTGTTTTTT. This codes for CASSLGARTEKFSTNEKLFF. The chain uses TRBV28 and TRBJ1-4, with D possibly being TRBD1 (6 bases). This CDR3 has 20 residues. V lost 3 bases to trimming and J lost 2 bases, with 25 bases between them. Germline CDR1 is MDHEN and CDR2 is SYDVKM.

The sample holds one count of this clone. This chain connects TRBV28 to TRBJ2-7; possibly TRBD2 for D (6 bases). The CDR3 spans 15 residues. Trimming cost V 6 bases and J 3 bases, with 18 bases left between them. From germline, CDR1 is MDHEN and CDR2 SYDVKM. For the CDR3, the DNA is TGTGCCAGCAGGGGGCGGGGTCAGGCGAACTACGAGCAGTACTTC. The encoded protein is CASRGRGQANYEQYF.

The chain uses TRBV7-2 and TRBJ2-3; perhaps TRBD1 as D (6 bases). The CDR3 runs 14 residues. Between the trimmed V and J ends, which lost 0 bases and 5 bases, there was a span of 9 bases. Germline CDR1 SGHTA, CDR2 FQGNSA. CDR3 sequence: CASSLARGQDTQYF. The CDR3 DNA sequence: TGTGCCAGCAGCTTAGCACGGGGACAAGATACGCAGTATTTT.

The chain combines TRBV13 with TRBJ2-1, with TRBD2 matching over 10 bases. The V and J ends lost 2 bases and 1 base, in that order; junction bases with no gene match: 5. Looked up from germline, CDR1 is PRHDT and CDR2 is FYEKMQ (reference sequence). CDR3 length equals 17 residues. The CDR3 coding sequence is TGTGCCAGCAGCTTAAGTCTAGCGGGAGTTTCCTACAATGAGCAGTTCTTC. It translates to CASSLSLAGVSYNEQFF.

V and J are TRBV4-2 and TRBJ2-3; D gene unclear. The germline CDR1 and CDR2 sequences are LGHNA and YNFKEQ. This CDR3 region has 14 residues. Trimming removed 4 bases from V and 4 bases from J, with 12 bases in between. The CDR3 loop reads CASSLEASADTQYF. For the CDR3, the DNA is TGTGCCAGCAGCCTAGAAGCGTCGGCAGATACGCAGTATTTT.

V gene TRBV7-3 combines with J gene TRBJ2-2; TRBD2 aligns across 12 bases. The CDR3 is 16 residues long. With 5 bases clipped from V and 5 bases from J, the junction kept 6 bases outside the gene matches. The germline gives CDR1 SGHTA, CDR2 FQGTGA. The DNA for the CDR3 is TGTGCCAGCAGCAAAGGGACTAGCGGGTGGACCGGGGAGCTGTTTTTT. This gives the protein CASSKGTSGWTGELFF.

As DNA, the CDR3 is TGTGCCAGCTCCCTAGGGACTAGCGGCAACCTCCCCTACGAGCAGTACTTC. Residues: CASSLGTSGNLPYEQYF. J is TRBJ2-7 and V is TRBV18; 11 positions agree with TRBD2. This CDR3 has 17 residues. J lost 2 bases, V lost 6 bases, and 12 bases had no gene match. In germline, CDR1 is KGHSH, CDR2 LQKENI.

The rearrangement uses TRBV5-1 and TRBJ2-5, with 12 nucleotides matching TRBD1. The CDR3 loop spans 16 amino acids. Germline V CDR1 and CDR2: SGHRS, YFSETQ. The V gene end was trimmed by 4 bases and the J gene end by 5 bases; junction bases not matched to a gene: 9. CDR3 bases: TGCGCCAGCAGCAAGGGACAGGGGGCGCAAATGGAGACCCAGTACTTC. Its translation is CASSKGQGAQMETQYF.

The chain combines TRBV7-9 with TRBJ1-1; D gene unclear. Deletions cut 1 base from V and 1 base from J, with 7 bases between. Germline V gene data show CDR1 as SEHNR and CDR2 as FQNEAQ (reference sequence). This CDR3 comprises 14 residues. The CDR3 sequence: CASSLGAANTEAFF. CDR3 bases: TGTGCCAGCAGCTTAGGGGCAGCGAACACTGAAGCTTTCTTT.